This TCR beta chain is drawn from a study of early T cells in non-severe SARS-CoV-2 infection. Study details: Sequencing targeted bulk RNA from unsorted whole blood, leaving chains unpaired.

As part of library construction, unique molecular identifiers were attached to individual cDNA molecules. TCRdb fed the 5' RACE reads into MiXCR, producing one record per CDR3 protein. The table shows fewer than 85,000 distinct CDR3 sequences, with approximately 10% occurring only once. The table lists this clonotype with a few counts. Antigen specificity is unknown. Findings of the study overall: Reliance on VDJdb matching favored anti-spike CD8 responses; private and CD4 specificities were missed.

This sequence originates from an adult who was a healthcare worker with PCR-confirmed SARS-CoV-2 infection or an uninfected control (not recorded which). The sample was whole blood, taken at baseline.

CDR3 residues: CASSLVGAGVTYEQYF. The CDR3 DNA sequence: TGTGCCAGCAGCTTAGTTGGAGCGGGGGTAACCTACGAGCAGTACTTC. The chain joins TRBV11-2 to TRBJ2-7; 8 positions match TRBD2. The CDR3 totals 16 residues. The trim removed 1 base at V and 2 bases at J, leaving 7 bases unmatched. CDR1 and CDR2 from the germline V gene are SGHAT and FQNNGV.